This entry lists 8 T cell receptor beta chains sequenced from one sample in a study of T-cell memory formation after mild COVID-19. TCRdb used MiXCR to reprocess the 5' RACE reads, holding one entry per CDR3 protein. This sample has about 200,000 distinct CDR3 sequences, with 9.5% found just once. The sample taken for sequencing was PBMCs or a T cell subset sorted from them (not recorded which). The receptors stem from a man aged 18-30 years who had mild COVID-19 (a few samples of this study predate the infection). Cell type and time point are not known.

The chain is built from TRBV30 and TRBJ2-2; D unclear. Trimming pared 2 bases from V and 7 bases from J, leaving 8 bases between. Germline loops: CDR1 GTSNPN, CDR2 SVGIG (reference sequence). The CDR3 has 12 residues. CDR3 sequence reads: CAWSWGNGELFF. The CDR3 DNA reads TGTGCCTGGAGTTGGGGAAACGGGGAGCTGTTTTTT.

The chain is built from TRBV20-1 and TRBJ2-1; 9 nucleotides line up with TRBD2. The CDR3 loop spans 13 amino acids. J gave up 2 bases and V 5 bases, and 1 base lay outside the gene matches. Germline V gene sequence: CDR1 DFQATT, CDR2 SNEGSKA (reference sequence). The CDR3 DNA reads as TGCAGTGCTGCGGGGGGGCCCTACAATGAGCAGTTCTTC. As protein: CSAAGGPYNEQFF.

The chain couples TRBV5-1 to TRBJ2-7; 9 nucleotides agree with TRBD2. CDR1 SGHRS and CDR2 YFSETQ come from the germline V gene. The CDR3 consists of 15 residues. Trimming at V came to 4 bases and at J to 2 bases, leaving 7 bases not matched to a gene. The CDR3 protein is CASSTGTSLAYEQYV. The CDR3 DNA reads TGCGCCAGCAGCACCGGGACTAGCTTGGCCTACGAGCAGTACGTC.

This clonotype has at least ten counts. The chain carries TRBV5-1 and TRBJ2-7; tentative D call: TRBD2 (6 bases). This CDR3 has 14 amino acids. Trimming shortened V by 4 bases and J by 5 bases, and 16 bases separated the two germline ends. Germline CDR1 is SGHRS and CDR2 is YFSETQ. CDR3 protein: CASSRTGTPDEQYF. The CDR3, as DNA: TGCGCCAGCAGCCGTACCGGGACTCCCGACGAGCAGTACTTC. The full variable domain, in which reference TRBV5-1 and TRBJ2-7 provide the parts outside the CDR3, is KAGVTQTPRYLIKTRGQQVTLSCSPISGHRSVSWYQQTPGQGLQFLFEYFSETQRNKGNFPGRFSGRQFSNSRSEMNVSTLELGDSALYLCASSRTGTPDEQYFGPGTRLTVT.

There are a few counts of this clonotype. The rearrangement joins TRBV14 to TRBJ2-6; D may be TRBD2 (6 bases). CDR3 length: 18 amino acids. V dropped 4 bases and J dropped 0 bases, with 16 bases sitting between them. Germline V gene lookup returns CDR1 SGHDN and CDR2 FVKESK. CDR3 residues: CASSRPGLGSSGANVLTF. As DNA, the CDR3 is TGTGCCAGCAGCCGGCCGGGACTGGGAAGCTCTGGGGCCAACGTCCTGACTTTC. Complete variable domain (other parts from reference TRBV14 and TRBJ2-6): EAGVTQFPSHSVIEKGQTVTLRCDPISGHDNLYWYRRVMGKEIKFLLHFVKESKQDESGMPNNRFLAERTGGTYSTLKVQPAELEDSGVYFCASSRPGLGSSGANVLTFGAGSRLTVL.

The CDR3 is CASSEGTGGFETQYF. CDR3 in DNA: TGTGCCAGCAGTGAGGGGACAGGGGGCTTTGAGACCCAGTACTTC. This chain connects TRBV6-5 to TRBJ2-4; 12 nucleotides agree with TRBD1. The J call is uncertain, as TRBJ2-5 better fits the DNA end. This CDR3 region has 15 residues. Germline V CDR1 and CDR2: MNHEY, SVGAGI.

The chain links TRBV29-1 to TRBJ2-5; tentative D call: TRBD2 (5 bases). V lost 4 bases and J 5 bases, leaving 14 bases between the germline ends. The CDR3 length is 13 residues. The germline V gene has CDR1 SQVTM and CDR2 ANQGSEA. CDR3 in amino acids: CSVGGSAGETQYF. In nucleotides, the CDR3 is TGCAGCGTTGGAGGTAGCGCCGGCGAGACCCAGTACTTC.

This clonotype was counted only a few times. The chain couples TRBV7-6 to TRBJ2-6; D is unclear. The CDR3 is 18 residues long. Between the trimmed V and J ends, which lost 5 bases and 1 base, there was a span of 18 bases. CDR1 is SGHVS, CDR2 FNYEAQ, per germline. The CDR3, as DNA: TGTGCCAGCAGCGTCAGCTGGGGATTCCCTTCTGGGGCCAACGTCCTGACTTTC. This translates into CASSVSWGFPSGANVLTF.